Below, 27 T cell receptor beta chains from the same sample are listed, as sequenced in a study of T cell clonotyping in hematopoietic cell transplantation. Sequencing was performed with immunoSEQ multiplex PCR; in TCRdb, only in-frame clones are kept and a portion is missing. The table lists about 16,000 clones, roughly 90% of them singletons. What was sequenced was peripheral blood mononuclear cells. The receptors come from a man between 45 and 60 years old in good health. Some clones in this sample may be carry-over from other donors' samples.

This rearrangement joins TRBV7-3 to TRBJ2-1; a weak D match, TRBD2 (7 bases). This CDR3 spans 16 amino acids. The V end lost 5 bases, the J end lost 0 bases, and 14 bases lay between the germline ends. Germline CDR1 SGHTA, CDR2 FQGTGA. The CDR3 bases are TGTGCCAGCAGCCGCGAGGGGGGGAGCTCCTACAATGAGCAGTTCTTC. Translated, it gives CASSREGGSSYNEQFF.

J is TRBJ2-1 and V is TRBV25-1; 13 bases fit TRBD2. Germline V gene sequence: CDR1 MGHDK, CDR2 SYGVNS. Germline trimming cut 4 bases from V and 6 bases from J; bases unmatched to any gene: 3. The CDR3 extends over 15 amino acids. In DNA, the CDR3 is TGTGCCAGCAGTGGACTAGCGGGGGGTTCCAATGAGCAGTTCTTC. Translation: CASSGLAGGSNEQFF.

The chain combines TRBV27 with TRBJ1-2; D might be TRBD1 (6 bases). The CDR3 extends over 15 amino acids. Germline lookup yields CDR1 MNHEY and CDR2 SMNVEV (reference sequence). Trimming took off 4 bases at V and 5 bases at J, with 17 bases between the two ends. This chain's CDR3 is CASSSPARGPYGYTF. The CDR3, as DNA: TGTGCCAGCAGTTCCCCCGCCAGGGGTCCGTATGGCTACACCTTC.

The chain links TRBV6-6 to TRBJ1-2; 7 positions match TRBD1. The trim removed 6 bases at V and 3 bases at J, leaving 13 bases unmatched. The CDR3 consists of 16 residues. Per germline, CDR1 MNHNY and CDR2 SVGAGI (reference sequence). The CDR3 sequence is CASSPTGTAWDYGYTF. CDR3 nucleotides: TGTGCCAGCAGCCCTACAGGGACAGCTTGGGACTATGGCTACACCTTC.

The V call is TRBV19, the J call TRBJ1-5; 7 bases map to TRBD1. J lost 0 bases, V lost 4 bases, and 12 bases had no gene match. Germline-derived CDR1 and CDR2 are LNHDA and SQIVND (reference sequence). The CDR3 has 18 residues. CDR3 sequence: CASSTKRGQPYSNQPQHF. CDR3 sequence (DNA): TGTGCCAGTAGTACAAAAAGGGGACAGCCATATAGCAATCAGCCCCAGCATTTT.

The chain joins TRBV30 to TRBJ1-3; no clear D gene. The CDR3 has 12 residues. The germline gives CDR1 GTSNPN, CDR2 SVGIG (reference sequence). Trimming pared 3 bases from V and 7 bases from J, leaving 10 bases between. CDR3 DNA sequence: TGTGCCTGGAGACTCGAGGCGAACACCATATATTTT. Its protein is CAWRLEANTIYF.

The chain links TRBV11-3 to TRBJ2-1, with D possibly TRBD1 on 8 matching bases. Trimming took off 3 bases at V and 5 bases at J, with 14 bases between the two ends. The CDR3 contains 15 residues. Germline lookup yields CDR1 SGHNT and CDR2 YENEEA. This CDR3 is CASSFRQGTNNEQFF. CDR3 nucleotides: TGTGCCAGCAGCTTCCGACAGGGGACTAACAATGAGCAGTTCTTC.

V and J are TRBV5-1 and TRBJ2-2; D may match TRBD1 or TRBD2 (5 bases each). Per the germline V gene, CDR1 is SGHRS and CDR2 is YFSETQ. This CDR3 spans 17 amino acids. V shed 0 bases and J shed 8 bases, with 20 bases lying between them. Here the CDR3 reads CASSLVPVGGTKGELFF. The CDR3 DNA follows: TGCGCCAGCAGCTTGGTGCCGGTTGGGGGTACGAAAGGGGAGCTGTTTTTT.

The rearrangement links TRBV28 to TRBJ2-1; TRBD2 might be the D (6 bases). The length of the CDR3 is 12 residues. Per germline, CDR1 MDHEN and CDR2 SYDVKM. V was clipped by 6 bases and J by 6 bases, with 9 bases between them. This CDR3 reads CASRRDPNEQFF. The CDR3 DNA reads as TGTGCCAGCAGGCGGGACCCCAATGAGCAGTTCTTC.

The chain joins TRBV19 to TRBJ1-4; D not certain. The CDR3 sequence is 15 residues long. Germline loops: CDR1 LNHDA, CDR2 SQIVND (reference sequence). Trimming took off 6 bases at V and 3 bases at J, with 14 bases between the two ends. CDR3: CASSPFLNSNEKLFF. The CDR3 DNA reads TGTGCCAGTAGCCCCTTTTTAAACTCTAATGAAAAACTGTTTTTT.

V gene TRBV11-3 combines with J gene TRBJ2-7; D may be TRBD2 (6 bases). V gave up 3 bases and J gave up 2 bases, with 11 bases separating them. This CDR3 region has 14 residues. CDR1 is SGHNT and CDR2 is YENEEA in the germline V gene. CDR3 protein: CASSFTAGPYEQYF. In DNA form, the CDR3 reads TGTGCCAGCAGCTTTACGGCGGGGCCCTACGAGCAGTACTTC.

This chain uses TRBV7-8 with TRBJ1-5, with 7 nucleotides matching TRBD1. The trim removed 1 base at V and 9 bases at J, leaving 9 bases unmatched. This CDR3 region has 15 residues. Germline V gives CDR1 SGHVS, CDR2 FQNEAQ. The CDR3: CASSLGRGEVMPQHF. The CDR3, as DNA: TGTGCCAGCAGCTTAGGCAGGGGGGAGGTCATGCCCCAGCATTTT.

J is TRBJ1-2 and V is TRBV28; 8 bases are shared with TRBD1. V shed 10 bases and J 4 bases; nucleotides not matched to a gene: 2. The CDR3 sequence is 11 residues long. In germline, CDR1 is MDHEN, CDR2 SYDVKM. CDR3 residues: CATDRGYGYTF. In nucleotides, the CDR3 is TGTGCCACAGACAGGGGCTATGGCTACACCTTC.

The rearrangement links TRBV10-3 to TRBJ1-6; 10 bases match TRBD1. Germline V CDR1 and CDR2: ENHRY, SYGVKD. V lost 6 bases and J lost 9; bases outside the gene matches: 8. This CDR3 is 15 amino acids long. The CDR3 sequence: CAISPGTGVGSPLHF. The CDR3 DNA reads TGTGCCATCAGCCCCGGGACAGGGGTTGGTTCACCCCTCCACTTT.

The chain has TRBV29-1 and TRBJ1-1; no clear D gene. CDR1 and CDR2 from the germline V gene are SQVTM and ANQGSEA. V was clipped by 0 bases and J by 6 bases, with 11 bases between them. This CDR3 region has 13 residues. DNA for the CDR3: TGCAGCGTTGAAGAGATTTGGGAATCTGAAGCTTTCTTT. Amino acids: CSVEEIWESEAFF.

The V and J genes are TRBV19 and TRBJ2-7, with TRBD1 identical over 7 bases. The CDR3 sequence is 15 residues long. V lost 5 bases, J lost 5 bases, and 12 bases stayed unmatched. Germline CDR1 and CDR2: LNHDA and SQIVND (reference sequence). The CDR3 DNA reads as TGTGCCAGTAGTGGATCGACAGGGAAGCGTGACGAGCAGTACTTC. Residues: CASSGSTGKRDEQYF.

V is TRBV27 and J is TRBJ1-6, with a tentative D call TRBD1 (6 bases). V lost 5 bases, J lost 14 bases, and 16 bases lay in between. There are 13 residues in the CDR3. From germline, CDR1 is MNHEY and CDR2 SMNVEV (reference sequence). This CDR3 reads CASSPRDKTSLHF. CDR3 nucleotides: TGTGCCAGCAGTCCGCGGGACAAGACTTCCCTCCACTTT.

The chain joins TRBV5-1 to TRBJ1-3; D gene unclear. CDR3 size: 13 residues. The V gene lost 4 bases and the J gene lost 2 bases, with 7 bases spanning the gap. The germline V gene encodes CDR1 SGHRS and CDR2 YFSETQ. The DNA for the CDR3 is TGCGCCAGCAGCGCTGGGCCTGGAAACACCATATATTTT. This translates into CASSAGPGNTIYF. The whole variable domain, remainder taken from reference TRBV5-1 and TRBJ1-3, is KAGVTQTPRYLIKTRGQQVTLSCSPISGHRSVSWYQQTPGQGLQFLFEYFSETQRNKGNFPGRFSGRQFSNSRSEMNVSTLELGDSALYLCASSAGPGNTIYFGEGSWLTVV.

The V call is TRBV5-6, the J call TRBJ1-1, with unresolved D. V was pared by 5 bases and J by 1 base, with 9 bases between. CDR3 length: 13 amino acids. CDR1 is SGHDT and CDR2 is YYEEEE in the germline V gene. The CDR3 here is CASRFSRNTEAFF. Here the CDR3 DNA reads TGTGCCAGCAGGTTCTCTCGGAACACTGAAGCTTTCTTT.

The CDR3 protein is CASSLVAGSTGELFF. CDR3 nucleotides: TGTGCCAGCAGCTTAGTGGCGGGCAGTACCGGGGAGCTGTTTTTT. The V gene is TRBV11-2, the J gene TRBJ2-2; possible D gene TRBD2, 5 bases. CDR1 and CDR2 from the germline V gene are SGHAT and FQNNGV. Trimming left V 1 base short and J 5 bases short, with 11 bases between. The length of the CDR3 is 15 residues.

J is TRBJ2-7 and V is TRBV4-1; unclear D gene. The CDR3 length is 13 residues. Per germline, CDR1 MGHRA and CDR2 YSYEKL. Trimming took 5 bases from V and 6 from J, leaving 14 bases between them. The CDR3 is CASSFSPTGEQYF. The CDR3 bases are TGCGCCAGCAGCTTCTCCCCGACGGGCGAGCAGTACTTC.

The sample holds one count of this clone. This chain connects TRBV28 to TRBJ1-5, with D unresolved. The CDR3 is made up of 12 amino acids. Germline assignment: CDR1 MDHEN and CDR2 SYDVKM. With 5 bases removed from V and 5 bases from J, the gap between germline ends came to 7 bases. Here the CDR3 DNA reads TGTGCCAGCAGTCGATCTTATCAGCCCCAGCATTTT. This encodes CASSRSYQPQHF.

V usage is TRBV5-1 and J usage is TRBJ2-3; 9 bases line up with TRBD2. The V segment lost 0 bases and the J segment 4 bases; nucleotides outside the gene matches: 9. CDR3 size: 17 residues. Germline V gives CDR1 SGHRS, CDR2 YFSETQ. The CDR3 DNA sequence: TGCGCCAGCAGCTTGGTAGCGGGGGCCTATAGTCCAGATACGCAGTATTTT. It specifies CASSLVAGAYSPDTQYF.

This sequence joins TRBV14 and TRBJ2-7; 14 bases fit TRBD2. The germline gives CDR1 SGHDN, CDR2 FVKESK. This CDR3 contains 15 residues. Trimming removed 4 bases from V and 5 bases from J; junction bases left unmatched: 4. In nucleotides, the CDR3 is TGTGCCAGCAGCCGGACTAGCGGGGGGATGCACGAGCAGTACTTC. This encodes CASSRTSGGMHEQYF.

This rearrangement joins TRBV2 to TRBJ1-6; tentative D call: TRBD1 (5 bases). The V gene's germline CDR1 is SNHLY and CDR2 FYNNEI. V lost 6 bases to trimming and J lost 7 bases, with 16 bases between them. The length of the CDR3 is 15 residues. CDR3 residues: CASRTSGTPNSPLHF. For the CDR3, the DNA is TGTGCCAGCAGGACGTCCGGGACCCCAAATTCACCCCTCCACTTT.

The chain has TRBV11-2 and TRBJ1-2; D is uncertain. The CDR3 consists of 11 residues. V was pared by 4 bases and J by 4 bases, with 4 bases between. Germline assignment: CDR1 SGHAT and CDR2 FQNNGV. The CDR3 DNA is TGTGCCAGCAGCTCAATCTATGGCTACACCTTC. Amino acid sequence: CASSSIYGYTF.

This chain links TRBV10-3 with TRBJ1-1; TRBD1 might be the D (6 bases). V lost 0 bases to trimming and J lost 7 bases, with 9 bases between them. From germline, CDR1 is ENHRY and CDR2 SYGVKD. The CDR3 loop spans 13 amino acids. CDR3 amino acids: CAISESRGDEAFF. The CDR3 DNA reads TGTGCCATCAGTGAGTCAAGGGGGGATGAAGCTTTCTTT.